The sequence of this T cell receptor beta chain was determined in a study of tumor-infiltrating lymphocytes in primary liver carcinoma. For this clonotype: At one end, the junction sequence differs from germline, possibly due to a read error.

CDR3 length: 13 residues. Germline V gene lookup returns CDR1 SGHNT and CDR2 YENEEA. The study co-extracted DNA and RNA from about 19-30 mg of unsorted bulk tissue. A primer in the constant region served to generate TCR beta cDNA from approximately 500 ng of total RNA. Three nested multiplex PCR rounds of slightly modified ARM-PCR generated TCR beta libraries. TRBV1-TRBV30 forward primers and a C-beta reverse primer were used in the first two PCR rounds, which each ran for about 9 cycles. Using its own MiXCR run on the multiplex PCR reads, TCRdb lists one record per CDR3 protein. This sample carries tens of thousands of distinct CDR3 sequences, around 73% of them seen once, and the ten largest clones take approximately 25%.

The sample was liver tumor tissue from sampling region 5. Subset here: tumor region T5, tumor centre. This receptor was identified in a man aged 35 to 55 with primary liver carcinoma and hepatitis B virus infection. The chain joins TRBV11-3 to TRBJ2-1; 7 bases are a match to TRBD2. DNA of the CDR3: TGTGCCAGCAGCTCGGGAGGTAGCTGGGAGCAGTCCTTC. Encoded protein: CASSSGGSWEQSF. Supplemented by reference TRBV11-3 and TRBJ2-1, the full variable domain reads EAGVVQSPRYKIIEKKQPVAFWCNPISGHNTLYWYLQNLGQGPELLIRYENEEAVDDSQLPKDRFSAERLKGVDSTLKIQPAELGDSAVYLCASSSGGSWEQSFGPGTRLTVL.